The 18 T cell receptor beta chains reported below all come from one sample, sequenced in a study of metastatic and nonmetastatic thyroid tumors. From the PCR reads, TCRdb re-called clones with MiXCR. The profile shows roughly 48,000 clones, over 15% of them singletons. Thyroid surgery was preceded by no treatment in any patient. Specimen: blood. The receptors originated from a female donor with papillary thyroid cancer or a benign thyroid nodule (not recorded which). Some clones in this sample may be carry-over from other donors' samples.

This clone was seen more than once but under ten times. A read error is possible here, since a much larger clone lies one base away. The rearrangement joins TRBV29-1 to TRBJ1-1; weak D call: TRBD1 (6 bases). Germline assignment: CDR1 SQVTM and CDR2 ANQGSEA. This CDR3 is built from 16 residues. Deletions cut 6 bases from V and 3 bases from J, with 23 bases between. CDR3 amino acids: CSVYILLGTRYTEAFF. The CDR3 DNA follows: TGCAGCGTGTACATTTTGTTAGGGACAAGGTACACTGAAGCTTTCTTT.

By share of the sample, this clone is medium-sized (0.01 to 0.1%). This sequence joins TRBV6-1 and TRBJ1-5; D gene ambiguous. V dropped 7 bases and J dropped 0 bases, with 7 bases sitting between them. The germline V gene has CDR1 MNHNS and CDR2 SASEGT. The CDR3 has 13 amino acids. The CDR3: CASNTDSNQPQHF. The CDR3 nucleotides are TGTGCCAGCAATACGGATAGCAATCAGCCCCAGCATTTT.

The chain has TRBV4-1 and TRBJ2-3, with D perhaps TRBD2 (6 bases). This CDR3 has 17 amino acids. Germline lookup yields CDR1 MGHRA and CDR2 YSYEKL. V was clipped by 0 bases and J by 2 bases, with 15 bases between them. CDR3 DNA sequence: TGCGCCAGCAGCCAAGAAGGTCGGGGACTCAACACAGATACGCAGTATTTT. Protein product: CASSQEGRGLNTDTQYF.

This clone was picked up a small number of times. V gene TRBV27 combines with J gene TRBJ2-7; tentatively, D is TRBD1 or TRBD2 (6 bases each). V was clipped by 10 bases and J by 1 base, with 17 bases between them. Germline V gene sequence: CDR1 MNHEY, CDR2 SMNVEV (reference sequence). The CDR3 totals 14 residues. CDR3 DNA: TGTGCCATCATCCAGAGGGGGGATTCCTACGAGCAGTACTTC. It specifies CAIIQRGDSYEQYF.

This sequence joins TRBV19 and TRBJ2-3, with D perhaps matching TRBD2 (6 bases). Germline CDR1 is LNHDA and CDR2 is SQIVND (reference sequence). This CDR3 has 16 amino acids. Trimming stripped 2 bases from V and 5 bases from J, with 17 bases between. The CDR3 DNA is TGTGCCAGTAGTATAATGGAGGGAGCTGGCAAAGATACGCAGTATTTT. As protein: CASSIMEGAGKDTQYF.

Ten or more counts support this clone. The rearrangement uses TRBV10-3 and TRBJ2-7; D remains unclear. The germline gives CDR1 ENHRY, CDR2 SYGVKD. The CDR3 has 12 amino acids. With 2 bases removed from V and 4 bases from J, the gap between germline ends came to 6 bases. CDR3 bases: TGTGCCATCAGTGAGCTGTCTTACGAGCAGTACTTC. Residues: CAISELSYEQYF.

This clone was seen ten or more times. The V and J genes are TRBV9 and TRBJ2-7, with D hard to call. There are 14 residues in the CDR3. CDR1 and CDR2 from the germline V gene are SGDLS and YYNGEE. Deletions cut 1 base from V and 5 bases from J, with 13 bases between. CDR3 sequence (DNA): TGTGCCAGCAGCGTACACCTTAGTCCTGACGAGCAGTACTTC. Translation gives CASSVHLSPDEQYF. Variable domain in full (rest from reference TRBV9 and TRBJ2-7): DSGVTQTPKHLITATGQRVTLRCSPRSGDLSVYWYQQSLDQGLQFLIQYYNGEERAKGNILERFSAQQFPDLHSELNLSSLELGDSALYFCASSVHLSPDEQYFGPGTRLTVT.

This clone was detected ten times or more. The rearrangement uses TRBV7-8 and TRBJ2-3; 8 bases align to TRBD2. The CDR3 length is 15 residues. CDR1 is SGHVS and CDR2 is FQNEAQ in the germline V gene. J lost 3 bases, V lost 1 base, and 3 bases had no gene match. The CDR3: CASSLDGGRTDTQYF. Here the CDR3 DNA reads TGTGCCAGCAGCTTAGACGGCGGGAGGACAGATACGCAGTATTTT.

The rearrangement joins TRBV28 to TRBJ2-7; possibly TRBD1 for D (6 bases). This CDR3 has 16 residues. The germline gives CDR1 MDHEN, CDR2 SYDVKM. V lost 6 bases and J 3 bases, leaving 21 bases between the germline ends. Written as DNA, the CDR3 is TGTGCCAGCAGCGCCCAGGGGCTCCTTCCATACTACGAGCAGTACTTC. Encoded protein: CASSAQGLLPYYEQYF.

The table lists this clone with many counts. The gene calls are TRBV25-1 and TRBJ1-4; D not certain. CDR3 size: 13 residues. V dropped 1 base and J dropped 5 bases, with 5 bases sitting between them. Germline V gene data show CDR1 as MGHDK and CDR2 as SYGVNS. The CDR3 coding sequence is TGTGCCAGCAGTGAATTTAGAAATGAAAAACTGTTTTTT. This gives the protein CASSEFRNEKLFF.

This clone was recorded many times. V usage is TRBV7-8 and J usage is TRBJ2-3; 9 nucleotides match TRBD2. The CDR3 spans 17 residues. Germline CDR1 and CDR2: SGHVS and FQNEAQ. Germline trimming cut 5 bases from V and 0 bases from J; bases unmatched to any gene: 9. Here the CDR3 reads CASSGSGLATSTDTQYF. The CDR3 DNA sequence: TGTGCCAGCAGCGGTTCGGGACTAGCCACTAGCACAGATACGCAGTATTTT.

This clone was observed many times. The chain is built from TRBV12-3 or TRBV12-4 and TRBJ2-3; D might be TRBD2 (5 bases). The CDR3 contains 15 residues. V was shortened by 3 bases and J by 0 bases, with 10 bases between the two germline ends. This CDR3 reads CASSFIRGSTDTQYF. The CDR3 DNA is TGTGCCAGCAGTTTCATCCGGGGAAGCACAGATACGCAGTATTTT.

The chain uses TRBV6-1 and TRBJ2-7; weak D call: TRBD2 (7 bases). The V gene lost 4 bases and the J gene lost 3 bases, with 25 bases spanning the gap. The CDR3 length is 18 residues. Germline CDR1 and CDR2: MNHNS and SASEGT. The CDR3 DNA reads as TGTGCCAGCAGTGGCACCGGGACACAGGCGCGGGGGCTCTACGAGCAGTACTTC. It translates to CASSGTGTQARGLYEQYF.

This clone was recorded at least ten times. The chain is built from TRBV18 and TRBJ2-1; 7 bases are a match to TRBD1. The V gene end was trimmed by 4 bases and the J gene end by 8 bases; junction bases not matched to a gene: 11. CDR1 is KGHSH and CDR2 is LQKENI in the germline V gene. The CDR3 totals 15 residues. The CDR3 loop reads CASSLNPTGLDEQFF. In DNA form, the CDR3 reads TGTGCCAGCTCACTCAACCCGACAGGGTTGGATGAGCAGTTCTTC.

V and J are TRBV5-6 and TRBJ1-5; D is ambiguous. The germline CDR1 and CDR2 sequences are SGHDT and YYEEEE. V shed 7 bases and J shed 0 bases, with 14 bases lying between them. CDR3 size: 15 residues. CDR3 sequence reads: CASGSHPDSNQPQHF. CDR3 nucleotides: TGTGCCAGCGGCTCACACCCAGATAGCAATCAGCCCCAGCATTTT.

The chain employs TRBV24-1 and TRBJ2-1, with D possibly matching TRBD2 (6 bases). The CDR3 has 16 amino acids. The germline V gene has CDR1 KGHDR and CDR2 SFDVKD. Trimming removed 4 bases at V and 1 base at J, with 13 bases between. The CDR3 DNA follows: TGTGCCACCAGTGACCCGACTAGTTTGTCCTACAATGAGCAGTTCTTC. Translation gives CATSDPTSLSYNEQFF.

This clone was counted many times. The chain combines TRBV27 with TRBJ1-2; the match to TRBD1 covers 8 bases. The length of the CDR3 is 14 residues. Germline V lookup: CDR1 MNHEY, CDR2 SMNVEV (reference sequence). J lost 5 bases, V lost 5 bases, and 7 bases had no gene match. CDR3 DNA sequence: TGTGCCAGCAGTAACTCGACAGGGGCGTATGGCTACACCTTC. Its protein product is CASSNSTGAYGYTF.

Ten or more counts support this clone. Sequence at one end of the junction differs from germline and may be a read error. CDR3 sequence: CASSLPGDPEF. The CDR3 nucleotides read TGTGCCAGCAGTTTACCGGGGGACCCAGAATTT. The chain recombines TRBV28 with TRBJ1-3; maybe TRBD1 (5 bases). CDR1 is MDHEN, CDR2 SYDVKM, per germline. This CDR3 contains 11 residues.